This TCR beta chain was documented in a study of blood T cell repertoires in COVID-19. Using immunoSEQ multiplex PCR, the repertoire was profiled, and TCRdb retains in-frame clones only, with some absent. The top ten clones hold approximately 3.7% of a sample with approximately 150,000 clones, roughly 87% of them seen once. Participants came from 20 to 25 US areas, aged roughly 18 to 95 years. Exposed study participants had met a COVID-19 case within 2 weeks before entry. The CDR3 extends over 15 amino acids. The V call is TRBV21-1, the J call TRBJ1-2. TRBV21-1 corresponds to a pseudogene. Sequencing was done on a sample of PBMCs or T cells enriched from blood (not recorded which). The sequence came from a woman aged 40 to 55 who had been exposed to COVID-19. CDR3 sequence (DNA): TGTGCCAGCAGCAAAAGCCTCATCTATAACTATGGCTACACCTTC. This sequence encodes CASSKSLIYNYGYTF.